The next 10 T cell receptor beta chains were all read from a single sample in a study of response to subunit inactivated influenza vaccine. TCRdb itself ran the RT-PCR reads through MiXCR, one entry per CDR3 protein. Counted here are about 540,000 distinct CDR3 sequences, under 25% occurring once; the ten biggest clones make up around 2.8%. The sample was also reused in another study, on T cells expressing NK-cell markers. This second report adds: TCR beta cDNA was made by 5'RACE template switching with UMIs.

The input for sequencing was CD4+ T cells sorted from PBMCs, taken roughly 12 days after vaccination. The receptor set was obtained from a man aged 50-59 years who received an inactivated influenza vaccine.

This chain links TRBV11-2 with TRBJ2-5; tentatively, D is TRBD2 (6 bases). Germline V gene lookup returns CDR1 SGHAT and CDR2 FQNNGV. CDR3 length: 14 amino acids. With 5 bases removed from V and 4 bases from J, the gap between germline ends came to 14 bases. For the CDR3, the DNA is TGTGCCAGCAGCAAGGACTACAGAGGAGAGACCCAGTACTTC. The encoded protein is CASSKDYRGETQYF.

This clonotype appeared a few times. The rearrangement joins TRBV7-2 to TRBJ2-2, with D unresolved. V lost 6 bases, J lost 1 base, and 9 bases lay in between. The CDR3 runs to 14 residues. Germline CDR1 SGHTA, CDR2 FQGNSA. CDR3 coding DNA: TGTGCCAGCAGTATCCTTCGGAACACCGGGGAGCTGTTTTTT. It is translated as CASSILRNTGELFF.

There are a few counts of this clonotype. V gene TRBV12-3 or TRBV12-4 combines with J gene TRBJ1-2; 10 bases align to TRBD1. Trimming at V came to 5 bases and at J to 7 bases, leaving 7 bases not matched to a gene. The CDR3 contains 14 residues. CDR3 in DNA: TGTGCCAGCAGTCCCGGGACAGGGGTTACTGGCTACACCTTC. Its protein product is CASSPGTGVTGYTF.

There are a few counts of this clonotype. J is TRBJ2-2 and V is TRBV9; tentatively, D is TRBD1 (5 bases). The V end lost 4 bases, the J end lost 5 bases, and 18 bases lay between the germline ends. The CDR3 has 16 residues. The germline CDR1 and CDR2 sequences are SGDLS and YYNGEE. The CDR3 DNA reads as TGTGCCAGCAGCCTTAGGGTTTCGGCAGGGACCGGGGAGCTGTTTTTT. Protein product: CASSLRVSAGTGELFF.

This clonotype was detected a few times. The rearrangement links TRBV7-8 to TRBJ2-6; 8 positions agree with TRBD1. Trimming cost V 5 bases and J 4 bases; bases outside gene matches: 16. This CDR3 is built from 19 residues. Germline lookup yields CDR1 SGHVS and CDR2 FQNEAQ. The chain's CDR3 is CASSPSLGQESTGANVLTF. The CDR3 DNA reads TGTGCCAGCAGCCCGTCCTTGGGACAGGAGTCAACAGGGGCCAACGTCCTGACTTTC.

This chain uses TRBV5-1 with TRBJ1-1, with 7 bases lining up with TRBD1. V lost 2 bases and J lost 2; bases outside the gene matches: 6. Germline CDR1 SGHRS, CDR2 YFSETQ. There are 15 residues in the CDR3. The CDR3 DNA reads as TGCGCCAGCAGCTTAGCCGGGACAGTTAACACTGAAGCTTTCTTT. Its protein product is CASSLAGTVNTEAFF.

The chain carries TRBV2 and TRBJ2-1, with TRBD2 matching 8 bases. There are 14 residues in the CDR3. CDR1 and CDR2 from the germline V gene are SNHLY and FYNNEI. The J segment lost 3 bases and the V segment lost 11 bases, leaving 9 bases of the junction unmatched. CDR3 region: CAGELAEGYNEQFF. For the CDR3, the DNA is TGTGCCGGCGAACTAGCGGAAGGCTACAATGAGCAGTTCTTC.

This clonotype occurred many times. The chain has TRBV28 and TRBJ1-6; D remains ambiguous. The V end was cut by 8 bases, the J end by 0 bases, with 14 bases between. The CDR3 contains 16 residues. Per germline, CDR1 MDHEN and CDR2 SYDVKM. This CDR3 reads CASSLPDDSYNSPLHF. DNA of the CDR3: TGTGCCAGCTCCCTACCAGACGACTCCTATAATTCACCCCTCCACTTT.

The chain combines TRBV4-1 with TRBJ1-4; unclear D gene. Germline lookup yields CDR1 MGHRA and CDR2 YSYEKL. Trimming took 1 base from V and 6 from J, leaving 15 bases between them. This CDR3 is 16 amino acids long. CDR3 in DNA: TGCGCCAGCAGCCAAGTCCTAGGCCGAGGGTATGAAAAACTGTTTTTT. As protein: CASSQVLGRGYEKLFF.

CDR3: CATSRQSGRNYEQYF. CDR3 DNA sequence: TGTGCCACCAGCAGACAGAGCGGGAGGAATTACGAGCAGTACTTC. This chain uses TRBV15 with TRBJ2-7, with 9 positions matching TRBD2. The ends lost 2 bases at V and 4 bases at J; junction bases unmatched: 6. The CDR3 has 15 residues. Germline CDR1 LNHNV, CDR2 YYDKDF (reference sequence).